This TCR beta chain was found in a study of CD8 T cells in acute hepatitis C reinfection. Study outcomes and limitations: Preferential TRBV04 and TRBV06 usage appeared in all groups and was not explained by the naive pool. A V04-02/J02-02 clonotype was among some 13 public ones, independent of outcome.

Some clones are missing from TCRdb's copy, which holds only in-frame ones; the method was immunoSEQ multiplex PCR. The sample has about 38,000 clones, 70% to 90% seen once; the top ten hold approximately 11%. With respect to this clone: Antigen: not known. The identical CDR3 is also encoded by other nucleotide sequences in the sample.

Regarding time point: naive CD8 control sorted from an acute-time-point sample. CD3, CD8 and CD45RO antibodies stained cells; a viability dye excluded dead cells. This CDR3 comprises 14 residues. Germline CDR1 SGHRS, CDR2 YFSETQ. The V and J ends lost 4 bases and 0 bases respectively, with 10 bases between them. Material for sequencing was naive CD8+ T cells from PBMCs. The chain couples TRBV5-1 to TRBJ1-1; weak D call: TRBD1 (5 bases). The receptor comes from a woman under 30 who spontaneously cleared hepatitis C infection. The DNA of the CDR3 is TGCGCCAGCAGCCTTACAGGTCTGAACACTGAAGCTTTCTTT. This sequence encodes CASSLTGLNTEAFF.